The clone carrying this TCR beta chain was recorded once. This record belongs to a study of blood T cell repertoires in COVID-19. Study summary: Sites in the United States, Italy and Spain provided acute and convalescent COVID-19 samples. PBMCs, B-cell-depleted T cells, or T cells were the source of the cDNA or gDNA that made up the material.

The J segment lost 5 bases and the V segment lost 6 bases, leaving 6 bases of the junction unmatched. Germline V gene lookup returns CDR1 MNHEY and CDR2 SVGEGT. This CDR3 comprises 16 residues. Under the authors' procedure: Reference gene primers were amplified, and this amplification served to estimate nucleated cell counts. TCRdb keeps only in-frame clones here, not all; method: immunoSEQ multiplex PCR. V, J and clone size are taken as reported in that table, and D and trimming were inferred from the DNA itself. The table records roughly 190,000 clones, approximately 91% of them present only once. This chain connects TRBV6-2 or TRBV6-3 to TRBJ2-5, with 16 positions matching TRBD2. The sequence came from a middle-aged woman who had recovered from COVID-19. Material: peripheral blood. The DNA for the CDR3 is TGTGCCAGCAGCCCGGGACTAGCGGGAGGGCGGGAGACCCAGTACTTC. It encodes CASSPGLAGGRETQYF.